This record covers a single TCR beta chain. Looked up from germline, CDR1 is LGHDT and CDR2 is YNNKEL (reference sequence). Trimming cost V 1 base and J 4 bases; bases outside gene matches: 13. The CDR3 is 18 amino acids. Sequencing was performed with immunoSEQ multiplex PCR; in TCRdb, only in-frame clones are kept and a portion is missing. The sample has approximately 100,000 clones; roughly 91% are singletons. This specimen comes from a study of T cell responses to AZD1222 COVID-19 vaccine. The specimen was peripheral blood, collected 28 days after the second AZD1222 dose. V gene TRBV3-1 (or the pseudogene TRBV3-2) combines with J gene TRBJ2-3; 8 bases align to TRBD2. The source of this sequence is an adult who received the AZD1222 COVID-19 vaccine. CDR3: CASSQGGWGTAGADTQYF. In DNA form, the CDR3 reads TGTGCCAGCAGCCAAGGAGGTTGGGGCACAGCGGGGGCAGATACGCAGTATTTT.